This TCR beta chain was documented in a study of T cells in Graves' hyperthyroidism and ophthalmopathy. Whole-study results and caveats: It was a median roughly 6.5 months before onset that the model predicted ophthalmopathy. Through a model of 13 V-J features, ophthalmopathy was separated from stable hyperthyroidism.

Turning to this clonotype: Its antigen is as yet unknown.

There are 15 residues in the CDR3. From germline, CDR1 is SGHRS and CDR2 YFSETQ. The germline V and J ends were trimmed by 4 bases and 3 bases, with 14 bases remaining between them. RNA transcripts served as the template for amplifying TCR beta CDR3 regions. The HTBI set primed first-round TCR CDR3 RT-PCR. TCRdb fed the multiplex PCR reads into MiXCR, producing one record per CDR3 protein. The sample contains a few hundred thousand distinct CDR3 sequences, 15% to 18% of which appear only once. Sample: blood. The chain has TRBV5-1 and TRBJ1-5; D may be TRBD1 (5 bases). This clonotype was obtained from a woman younger than 35 with Graves' hyperthyroidism that later progressed to Graves' ophthalmopathy. CDR3 in amino acids: CASSGGGLNNQPQHF. Written as DNA, the CDR3 is TGCGCCAGCAGCGGGGGAGGACTCAACAATCAGCCCCAGCATTTT.